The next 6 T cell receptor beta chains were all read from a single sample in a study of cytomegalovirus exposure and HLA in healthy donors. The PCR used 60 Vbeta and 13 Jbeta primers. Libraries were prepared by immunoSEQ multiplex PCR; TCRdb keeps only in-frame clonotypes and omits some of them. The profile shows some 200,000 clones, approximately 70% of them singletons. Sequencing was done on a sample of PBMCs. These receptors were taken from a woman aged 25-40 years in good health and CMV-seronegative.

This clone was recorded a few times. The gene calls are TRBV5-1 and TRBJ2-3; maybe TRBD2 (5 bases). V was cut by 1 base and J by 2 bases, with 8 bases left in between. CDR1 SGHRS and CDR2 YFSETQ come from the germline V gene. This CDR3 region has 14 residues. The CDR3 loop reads CASSLRGFTDTQYF. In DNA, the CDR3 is TGCGCCAGCAGCTTGCGAGGGTTCACAGATACGCAGTATTTT.

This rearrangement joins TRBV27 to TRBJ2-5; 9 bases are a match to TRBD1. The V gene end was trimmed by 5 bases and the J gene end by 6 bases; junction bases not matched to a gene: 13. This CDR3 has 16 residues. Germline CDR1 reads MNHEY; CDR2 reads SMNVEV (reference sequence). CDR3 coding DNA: TGTGCCAGCAGTAAAGTGGGACAGGGTAGGGGAAAGACCCAGTACTTC. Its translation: CASSKVGQGRGKTQYF.

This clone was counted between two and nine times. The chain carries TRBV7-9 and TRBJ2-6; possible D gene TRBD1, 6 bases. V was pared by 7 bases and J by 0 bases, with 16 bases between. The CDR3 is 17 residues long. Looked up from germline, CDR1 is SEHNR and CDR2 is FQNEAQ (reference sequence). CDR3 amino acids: CASTKGQFFSGANVLTF. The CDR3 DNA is TGTGCCAGCACCAAAGGACAGTTTTTCTCTGGGGCCAACGTCCTGACTTTC.

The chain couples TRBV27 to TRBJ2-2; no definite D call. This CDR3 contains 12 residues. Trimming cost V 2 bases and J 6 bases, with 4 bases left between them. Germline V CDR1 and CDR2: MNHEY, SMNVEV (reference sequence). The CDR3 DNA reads TGTGCCAGCAGTTTAGTAGCCGGGGAGCTGTTTTTT. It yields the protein CASSLVAGELFF.

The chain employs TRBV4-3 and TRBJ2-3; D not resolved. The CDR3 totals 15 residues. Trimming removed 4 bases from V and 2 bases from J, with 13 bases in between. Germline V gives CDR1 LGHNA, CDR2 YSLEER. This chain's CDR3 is CASSLLTRLTDTQYF. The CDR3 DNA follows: TGCGCCAGCAGCCTCCTTACCAGGCTCACAGATACGCAGTATTTT.

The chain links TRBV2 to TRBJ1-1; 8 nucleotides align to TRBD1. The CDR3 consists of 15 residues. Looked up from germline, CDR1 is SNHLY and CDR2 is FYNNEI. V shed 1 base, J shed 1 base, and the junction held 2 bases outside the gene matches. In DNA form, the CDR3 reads TGTGCCAGCAGTGAAGGGACAGGGAGGAACACTGAAGCTTTCTTT. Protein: CASSEGTGRNTEAFF.